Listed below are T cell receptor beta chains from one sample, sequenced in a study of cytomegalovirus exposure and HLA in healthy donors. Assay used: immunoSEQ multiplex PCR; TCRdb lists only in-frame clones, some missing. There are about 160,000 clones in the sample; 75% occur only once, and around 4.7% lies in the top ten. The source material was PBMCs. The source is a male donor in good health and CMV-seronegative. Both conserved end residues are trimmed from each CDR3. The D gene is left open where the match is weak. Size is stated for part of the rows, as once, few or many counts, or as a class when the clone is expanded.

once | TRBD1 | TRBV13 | ASGITTGIHGYT
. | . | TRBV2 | ASNLRTVSTQH
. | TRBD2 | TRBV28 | ASSLWGLGTSSYEQY
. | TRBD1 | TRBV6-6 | ASSNAGTGLWDEQF
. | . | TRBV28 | ASRGGNLAEQF
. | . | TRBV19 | ASSIPLRGGLAGELF
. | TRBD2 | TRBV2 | ASTSGGKNIQY
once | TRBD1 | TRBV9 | ASSVETGGCRNGGRYEQY
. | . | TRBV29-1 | SVEEGADMQY
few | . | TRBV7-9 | ASGTSGDTQY
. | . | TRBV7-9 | ASSPSYGYT
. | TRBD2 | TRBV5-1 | ASSLGGTKPYEQY
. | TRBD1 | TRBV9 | ASSQGTGGKDEQY
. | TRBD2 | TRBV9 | ASSLTSGTSTDTQY
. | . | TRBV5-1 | ASSKGQTNYGYT
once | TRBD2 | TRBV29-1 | SVVTSGGYNEQF
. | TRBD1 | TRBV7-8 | ASIVDRTQETQY
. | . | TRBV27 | ASSPIDRNQPQH
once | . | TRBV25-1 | ASSEYGRQTSAGTF
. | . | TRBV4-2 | ASSQSNEQY